This note documents a single T cell receptor beta chain sequence. CDR1 is SNHLY, CDR2 FYNNEI, per germline. Deletions cut 0 bases from V and 3 bases from J, with 17 bases between. This CDR3 is built from 17 residues. This sample was included in a study of T-cell reconstitution after alpha-beta-depleted transplantation in children. Preparation of the TCRbeta library used unique molecular identifiers. In TCRdb, the PCR reads were re-called with MiXCR into one record per CDR3 protein. The data hold 200,000 to 250,000 distinct CDR3 sequences, with about 9.2% observed a single time. The sample was PBMCs from the stem cell graft donor, taken from the stem cell graft. This clonotype was obtained from a human donor who donated a stem cell graft to a child with acute lymphoblastic leukemia. The chain recombines TRBV2 with TRBJ1-1; D might be TRBD1 (5 bases). The CDR3 DNA is TGTGCCAGCAGTGAAGCGCTTCATAGGGGTATAGACACTGAAGCTTTCTTT. This codes for CASSEALHRGIDTEAFF. Full variable domain (outside the CDR3, taken from reference TRBV2 and TRBJ1-1): EPEVTQTPSHQVTQMGQEVILRCVPISNHLYFYWYRQILGQKVEFLVSFYNNEISEKSEIFDDQFSVERPDGSNFTLKIRSTKLEDSAMYFCASSEALHRGIDTEAFFGQGTRLTVV.